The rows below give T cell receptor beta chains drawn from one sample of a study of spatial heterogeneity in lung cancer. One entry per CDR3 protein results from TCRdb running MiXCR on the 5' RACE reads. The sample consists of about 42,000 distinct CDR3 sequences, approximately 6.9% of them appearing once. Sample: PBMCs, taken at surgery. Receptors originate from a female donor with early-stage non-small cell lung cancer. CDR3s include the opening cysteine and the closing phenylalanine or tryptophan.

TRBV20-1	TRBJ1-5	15	CSASSRGRDDQPQHF
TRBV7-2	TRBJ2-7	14	CASSLSPQGYEQYF
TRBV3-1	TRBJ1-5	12	CASSLHGQPQHF
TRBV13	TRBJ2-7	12	CASSPRPYEQYF
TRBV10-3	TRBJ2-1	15	CAISDRAGTAHEQFF
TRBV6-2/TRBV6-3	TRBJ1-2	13	CASSSSTNYGYTF
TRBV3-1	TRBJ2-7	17	CASSQDLRGLGVYEQYF
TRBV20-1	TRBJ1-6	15	CSARVGGPYNSPLHF
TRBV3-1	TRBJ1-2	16	CASSQRSAGPLYGYTF
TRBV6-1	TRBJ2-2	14	CASSVQGDTGELFF
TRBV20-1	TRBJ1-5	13	CSANDRFEQPQHF
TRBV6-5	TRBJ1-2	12	CASSYGRGGYTF
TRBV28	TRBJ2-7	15	CASSYLSGGAKWQYF
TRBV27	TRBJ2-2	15	CASSSHSGQGGELFF
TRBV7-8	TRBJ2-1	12	CASKTTYNEQFF
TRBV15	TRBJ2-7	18	CATSRGKWVTRPPNEQYF
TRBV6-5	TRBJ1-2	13	CAHLGLPNYGYTF
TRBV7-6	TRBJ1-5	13	CASSLGLDQPQHF